Each of the 25 T cell receptor beta chains below was sequenced from the same sample in a study of CD8 T cells in ankylosing spondylitis. TCRdb redid the calling of the 5' RACE reads with MiXCR, one entry per CDR3 protein. The sample carries about 250,000 distinct CDR3 sequences, 24% recorded once. The specimen sequenced was blood, either unsorted or a sorted T cell fraction (not recorded which). These receptors were obtained from a male donor with ankylosing spondylitis or in good health (not recorded which).

This clonotype was detected many times. The chain is built from TRBV12-3 or TRBV12-4 and TRBJ2-2, with 10 bases that match TRBD1. The CDR3 consists of 15 residues. The V gene end was trimmed by 4 bases and the J gene end by 5 bases; junction bases not matched to a gene: 4. CDR3 sequence: CASSSGQGGTGELFF. The CDR3 nucleotides are TGTGCCAGCAGTTCCGGACAGGGGGGGACCGGGGAGCTGTTTTTT.

This clonotype was seen only a few times. J is TRBJ2-3 and V is TRBV20-1; 8 nucleotides line up with TRBD2. The CDR3 runs 12 residues. The trim removed 7 bases at V and 7 bases at J, leaving 7 bases unmatched. Germline V gives CDR1 DFQATT, CDR2 SNEGSKA (reference sequence). The DNA of the CDR3 is TGCAGTGTTGACGGGGGGGCAAATACGCAGTATTTT. Amino acid sequence: CSVDGGANTQYF.

The chain links TRBV7-2 to TRBJ2-3; maybe TRBD2 (6 bases). The CDR3 is 16 amino acids. From germline, CDR1 is SGHTA and CDR2 FQGNSA. The germline V and J ends were trimmed by 0 bases and 4 bases, with 14 bases remaining between them. The CDR3 DNA follows: TGTGCCAGCAGCTTAGCGCGGGACGCCGACCCAGATACGCAGTATTTT. Protein sequence: CASSLARDADPDTQYF.

On this clonotype: This clone may be a read error of a much larger clone one base away. The chain employs TRBV29-1 and TRBJ2-7; D not certain. Looked up from germline, CDR1 is SQVTM and CDR2 is ANQGSEA. The CDR3 runs 12 residues. The germline V and J ends were trimmed by 1 base and 3 bases, with 7 bases remaining between them. In DNA, the CDR3 is TGCAGCGTTGAAGGGATAGGCTACGAGCAGTACTTC. It specifies CSVEGIGYEQYF.

The chain has TRBV15 and TRBJ2-3; D is unclear. Trimming stripped 0 bases from V and 2 bases from J, with 9 bases between. The CDR3 contains 15 residues. Germline V gene data show CDR1 as LNHNV and CDR2 as YYDKDF (reference sequence). In DNA form, the CDR3 reads TGTGCCACCAGCAGAGAGAGGCCTTCCACAGATACGCAGTATTTT. This encodes CATSRERPSTDTQYF. The whole variable domain, filled in from reference TRBV15 and TRBJ2-3, reads DAMVIQNPRYQVTQFGKPVTLSCSQTLNHNVMYWYQQKSSQAPKLLFHYYDKDFNNEADTPDNFQSRRPNTSFCFLDIRSPGLGDTAMYLCATSRERPSTDTQYFGPGTRLTVL.

The sample holds many counts of this clonotype. This chain uses TRBV10-2 with TRBJ2-3, with a tentative D call TRBD1 (5 bases). Trimming cost V 10 bases and J 3 bases, with 14 bases left between them. The V gene's germline CDR1 is WSHSY and CDR2 SAAADI. The CDR3 covers 13 residues. CDR3 nucleotide sequence: TGCGCCACCCGGGTACAGGCAACAGATACGCAGTATTTT. Translation: CATRVQATDTQYF.

This clonotype was seen a few times. CDR3 coding DNA: TGCAGTGGTCGTCTAGCGATCACAGATACGCAGTATTTT. Translation gives CSGRLAITDTQYF. V and J are TRBV20-1 and TRBJ2-3; a possible D gene is TRBD2 (6 bases). V was cut by 7 bases and J by 2 bases, with 13 bases left in between. There are 13 residues in the CDR3. Germline lookup yields CDR1 DFQATT and CDR2 SNEGSKA (reference sequence).

This clonotype was picked up many times. The chain combines TRBV6-1 with TRBJ2-7; perhaps TRBD2 as D (7 bases). Trimming left V 5 bases short and J 0 bases short, with 14 bases between. The CDR3 extends over 15 amino acids. CDR1 and CDR2 from the germline V gene are MNHNS and SASEGT. The CDR3 coding sequence is TGTGCCAGCAGTCCCCTCGGGGGGCCCTCCTACGAGCAGTACTTC. This sequence encodes CASSPLGGPSYEQYF.

The chain combines TRBV10-3 with TRBJ2-7, with D perhaps TRBD2 (6 bases). This CDR3 is 15 amino acids long. The germline gives CDR1 ENHRY, CDR2 SYGVKD. V lost 3 bases, J lost 2 bases, and 14 bases lay in between. The CDR3 nucleotides are TGTGCCATCAGTGACACGGGGACGGGGGCCTACGAGCAGTACTTC. This translates into CAISDTGTGAYEQYF.

This clonotype was observed at least ten times. The chain combines TRBV12-3 or TRBV12-4 with TRBJ2-7, with TRBD2 as a possible D gene (6 bases). This CDR3 region has 17 residues. Trimming pared 5 bases from V and 3 bases from J, leaving 23 bases between. The CDR3, as DNA: TGTGCCAGCAGTCGCGGGGCCCTGACGACGACGTACTACGAGCAGTACTTC. Its translation: CASSRGALTTTYYEQYF.

This clonotype has just a few counts. The rearrangement links TRBV7-9 to TRBJ2-5; the match to TRBD2 covers 10 bases. CDR3 length equals 15 residues. The V gene's germline CDR1 is SEHNR and CDR2 FQNEAQ (reference sequence). Trimming cost V 5 bases and J 4 bases; bases outside gene matches: 7. Here the CDR3 reads CASSTRTSGAETQYF. The DNA for the CDR3 is TGTGCCAGCAGCACCCGTACTAGCGGGGCAGAGACCCAGTACTTC.

This clonotype was counted between two and nine times. V is TRBV23-1 and J is TRBJ1-5, with D possibly TRBD1 on 6 matching bases. TRBV23-1 falls under the ORF class, with uncertain function. The CDR3 contains 16 residues. V gave up 3 bases and J gave up 0 bases, with 12 bases separating them. The CDR3 nucleotides are TGCGCCAGCAGTCACTCGGACAGACATAGCAATCAGCCCCAGCATTTT. Encoded protein: CASSHSDRHSNQPQHF.

This clonotype was found a few times. V gene TRBV12-3 or TRBV12-4 combines with J gene TRBJ2-3; 7 bases align to TRBD1. This CDR3 comprises 18 residues. J lost 1 base, V lost 3 bases, and 13 bases had no gene match. CDR3 in amino acids: CASSFGSTGVFGTDTQYF. In DNA form, the CDR3 reads TGTGCCAGCAGTTTCGGGTCTACAGGGGTCTTCGGCACAGATACGCAGTATTTT.

This clonotype came up a few times. This chain links TRBV20-1 with TRBJ2-3; the D is unclear. CDR3 length: 13 amino acids. In germline, CDR1 is DFQATT, CDR2 SNEGSKA (reference sequence). As DNA, the CDR3 is TGCACACCTTTTGGCCCAACGGTAGATACGCAGTATTTT. As protein: CTPFGPTVDTQYF.

In this sample, this clonotype turned up many times. This chain connects TRBV20-1 to TRBJ2-1; tentative D call: TRBD2 (5 bases). The CDR3 spans 14 residues. V gave up 5 bases and J gave up 6 bases, with 17 bases separating them. CDR1 and CDR2 (germline): DFQATT, SNEGSKA (reference sequence). The CDR3 sequence is CSAPVGEYGNEQFF. The CDR3 DNA reads TGCAGTGCTCCGGTTGGGGAGTACGGCAATGAGCAGTTCTTC.

The table lists this clonotype with many counts. This chain uses TRBV6-5 with TRBJ2-3; 8 bases line up with TRBD1. The ends lost 3 bases at V and 1 base at J; junction bases unmatched: 12. CDR1 and CDR2 (germline): MNHEY, SVGAGI. The CDR3 length is 18 residues. This chain's CDR3 is CASSYPRARGQGTDTQYF. The DNA for the CDR3 is TGTGCCAGCAGTTATCCTCGCGCCAGGGGGCAGGGCACAGATACGCAGTATTTT.

In its sample, this clonotype was seen many times. The V gene is TRBV9, the J gene TRBJ2-2, with TRBD1 matching over 11 bases. Unmatched junction bases numbered 1, after V lost 3 bases and J lost 3 bases. Germline loops: CDR1 SGDLS, CDR2 YYNGEE. The length of the CDR3 is 15 residues. CDR3 coding DNA: TGTGCCAGCAGCGGGACAGGGGGCGACACCGGGGAGCTGTTTTTT. This sequence encodes CASSGTGGDTGELFF. Together with reference TRBV9 and TRBJ2-2, the CDR3 gives the full variable domain: DSGVTQTPKHLITATGQRVTLRCSPRSGDLSVYWYQQSLDQGLQFLIQYYNGEERAKGNILERFSAQQFPDLHSELNLSSLELGDSALYFCASSGTGGDTGELFFGEGSRLTVL.

This clonotype was observed at least ten times. The rearrangement uses TRBV20-1 and TRBJ2-3; 7 nucleotides match TRBD2. Germline CDR1 DFQATT, CDR2 SNEGSKA (reference sequence). J gave up 1 base and V 4 bases, and 2 bases lay outside the gene matches. The CDR3 covers 13 residues. CDR3 region: CSATGLRTDTQYF. The CDR3 bases are TGCAGTGCTACGGGACTACGCACAGATACGCAGTATTTT.

This clonotype was seen repeatedly, ten times or more. The CDR3 nucleotides read TGCGCCAGCAGCCAAGATGAGAATTCACCCCTCCACTTT. It codes for CASSQDENSPLHF. This chain links TRBV4-1 with TRBJ1-6; D uncertain. This CDR3 contains 13 residues. Trimming shortened V by 0 bases and J by 7 bases, and 4 bases separated the two germline ends. The V gene's germline CDR1 is MGHRA and CDR2 YSYEKL.

This clonotype was counted a few times. This chain joins TRBV5-4 and TRBJ2-4, with a possible D match to TRBD2 (5 bases). Germline CDR1 is SGHNT and CDR2 is YYREEE (reference sequence). The CDR3 has 14 residues. Deletions cut 4 bases from V and 1 base from J, with 9 bases between. The CDR3 nucleotides are TGTGCCAGCAGCGCCGCGGGTGCCAAAAACATTCAGTACTTC. Encoded protein: CASSAAGAKNIQYF.

The genes are TRBV4-2 and TRBJ2-1; tentative D call: TRBD2 (6 bases). The CDR3 consists of 15 residues. Per germline, CDR1 LGHNA and CDR2 YNFKEQ. Trimming cost V 2 bases and J 3 bases, with 11 bases left between them. This chain's CDR3 is CASSQPGLVYNEQFF. The CDR3, as DNA: TGTGCCAGCAGCCAACCGGGACTGGTCTACAATGAGCAGTTCTTC.

The chain has TRBV10-3 and TRBJ1-1; no reliable D call. Germline CDR1 reads ENHRY; CDR2 reads SYGVKD. This CDR3 region has 14 residues. Trimming took 4 bases from V and 2 from J, leaving 11 bases between them. For the CDR3, the DNA is TGTGCCATCAGTGCCGGGCGGGCCAACACTGAAGCTTTCTTT. It is translated as CAISAGRANTEAFF.

This chain joins TRBV5-4 and TRBJ2-5; D tentatively fits TRBD1 or TRBD2 (5 bases each). V lost 2 bases and J lost 2, with 13 bases in between. The CDR3 is made up of 15 amino acids. CDR1 and CDR2 from the germline V gene are SGHNT and YYREEE (reference sequence). The CDR3 bases are TGTGCCAGCAGCTTAGTCTGGGACGGGCAAGAGACCCAGTACTTC. It translates to CASSLVWDGQETQYF.

This clonotype was seen many times. The chain employs TRBV2 and TRBJ1-6, with D hard to call. Germline V gene sequence: CDR1 SNHLY, CDR2 FYNNEI. This CDR3 has 14 amino acids. V shed 6 bases and J shed 9 bases, with 15 bases lying between them. CDR3 loop: CASRETFMRSPLHF. In DNA, the CDR3 is TGTGCCAGCAGAGAGACATTCATGCGTTCACCCCTCCACTTT.

The chain employs TRBV30 and TRBJ2-1; no clear D gene. From germline, CDR1 is GTSNPN and CDR2 SVGIG (reference sequence). The CDR3 length is 14 residues. Trimming stripped 0 bases from V and 2 bases from J, with 8 bases between. As DNA, the CDR3 is TGTGCCTGGAGTGTCGAAAGGACCTACAATGAGCAGTTCTTC. Residues: CAWSVERTYNEQFF.